This T cell receptor beta chain is from a study of blood T cell repertoires in COVID-19 (dated by TCRdb to the early 2020s). In the study overall: Samples covering the acute and convalescent phases of COVID-19 were provided by collaborators in the United States, Italy and Spain. The material from the prospective study consisted of cDNA or gDNA derived from T cells, B-cell-depleted T cells, or PBMCs. Deeply sampled blood TCRbeta repertoires from subjects exposed to, actively infected with, or recovered from COVID-19 were included in the dataset. The repertoires were released in a freely available public database meant as a resource for research on the immune response to SARS-CoV-2. The samples were drawn from two sources: the first 160 participants of the ongoing ImmuneRACE study, and 1,254 subjects contributed by 6 global collaborators. Nearly every sample came with metadata listing a de-identified subject ID, COVID-19 status, age in years and sex. Where available, HLA class I and class II types were taken from metadata supplied by the sample provider and were not determined by assay-based typing. The paper's findings and limits, for the study overall: The amount of clinical and demographic metadata varied by source and participant and was provided uncurated.

Collaborating institutions collected whole blood in K2EDTA tubes following their own protocols. For TCRbeta analysis, collaborators shipped samples in one of three forms: frozen whole blood, isolated PBMCs, or DNA extracted from either of those sample types. V is reduced by 1 base and J by 6 bases, leaving a spacing of 19 bases between them. Inclusive of the bounding cysteine and phenylalanine, the CDR3 is 17 residues long. Here the CDR3 DNA is all that survives: 51 bases in frame from base 1. Via the germline V gene, CDR1 is MGHRA and CDR2 YSYEKL. Of note for this clone: Which antigen it targets is not known. Base quality data are lacking; no much larger clone is found one base away.

TCRbeta CDR3 regions were amplified from genomic DNA using the immunoSEQ Assay, a bias-controlled multiplex PCR. In the source study's methods: Nucleated cell counts per sample were estimated from amplification of reference gene primers within the assay. To quantify the absolute abundance of each unique TCRbeta CDR3 rearrangement, sequence reads were collapsed and filtered. Productive Simpson clonality was computed per sample as the square root of Simpson's diversity index over productive rearrangements. The clones in this table, taken by TCRdb from immuneACCESS, are in-frame only. Not every clone is retained; where verified, under half of the shortfall comes from an unresolved V gene, and the cause of the rest is unknown. Clonal size and the V and J genes are those of that table, whereas D and trimming came from the DNA. The sample has 250,000 or so clones on record, just under 85% of them singletons. The leading ten clones occupy more than 6% of the sample.

The origin of this receptor is a woman aged 55-70 years with active or convalescent COVID-19. Sequenced material: peripheral blood. The V and J segments used are TRBV4-1 and TRBJ2-4; the D region possibly corresponds to TRBD2 (5 bases align). The DNA sequence is as follows: TGCGCCAGCAGCCAAGCTAGAGTCTCCGACCGGGGAAACATTCAGTACTTC. This yields the protein CASSQARVSDRGNIQYF.